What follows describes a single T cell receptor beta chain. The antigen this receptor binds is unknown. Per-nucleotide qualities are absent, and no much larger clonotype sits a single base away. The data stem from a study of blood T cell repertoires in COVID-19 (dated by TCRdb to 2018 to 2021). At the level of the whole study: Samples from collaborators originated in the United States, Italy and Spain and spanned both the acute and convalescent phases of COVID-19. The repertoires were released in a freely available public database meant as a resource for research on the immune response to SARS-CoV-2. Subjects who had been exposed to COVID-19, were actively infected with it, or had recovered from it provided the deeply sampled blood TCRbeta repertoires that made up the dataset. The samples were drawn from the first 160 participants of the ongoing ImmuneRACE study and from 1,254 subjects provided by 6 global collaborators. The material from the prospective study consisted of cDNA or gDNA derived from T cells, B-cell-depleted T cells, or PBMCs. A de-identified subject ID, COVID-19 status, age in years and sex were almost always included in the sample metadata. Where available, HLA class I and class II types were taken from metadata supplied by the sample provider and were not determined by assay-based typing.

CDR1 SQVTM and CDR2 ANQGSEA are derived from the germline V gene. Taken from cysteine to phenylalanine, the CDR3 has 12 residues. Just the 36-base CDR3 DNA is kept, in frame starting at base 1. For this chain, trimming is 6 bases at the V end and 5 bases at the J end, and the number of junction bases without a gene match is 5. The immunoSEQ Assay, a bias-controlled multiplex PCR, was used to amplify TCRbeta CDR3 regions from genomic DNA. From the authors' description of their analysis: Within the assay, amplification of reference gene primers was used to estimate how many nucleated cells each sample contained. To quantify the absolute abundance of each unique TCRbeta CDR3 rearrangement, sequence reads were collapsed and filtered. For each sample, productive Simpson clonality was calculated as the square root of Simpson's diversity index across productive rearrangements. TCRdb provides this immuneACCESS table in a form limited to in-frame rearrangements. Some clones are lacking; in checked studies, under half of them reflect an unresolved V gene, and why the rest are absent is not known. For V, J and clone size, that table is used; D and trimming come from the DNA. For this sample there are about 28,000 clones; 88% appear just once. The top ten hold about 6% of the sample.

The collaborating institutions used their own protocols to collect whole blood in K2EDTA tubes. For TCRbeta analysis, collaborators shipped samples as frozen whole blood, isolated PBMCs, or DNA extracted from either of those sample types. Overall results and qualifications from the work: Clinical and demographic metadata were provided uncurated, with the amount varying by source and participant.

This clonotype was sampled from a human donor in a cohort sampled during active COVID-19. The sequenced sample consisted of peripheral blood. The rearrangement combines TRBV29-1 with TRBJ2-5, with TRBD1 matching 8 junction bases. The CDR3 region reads CSVGWDRETQYF. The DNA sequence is TGCAGCGTGGGGTGGGACAGGGAGACCCAGTACTTC.